The rows below give T cell receptor beta chains drawn from one sample of a study of CD8 T cells in Susac syndrome. TCRdb reanalysed the immunoSEQ multiplex PCR reads using MiXCR and keeps one entry per CDR3 protein. The table records 100,000 to 150,000 distinct CDR3 sequences, 90% to 95% of them present only once. The sequenced material came from CD4+ T cells from PBMCs. The receptors originated from a human donor in good health. The CDR3 runs from the conserved cysteine through the conserved F or W. A D gene is named only where the DNA matches it firmly. For some rows the clone size is stated as once, few or many, or as a class when expanded; others skip it.

cdr3_nt: TGCAGCGTTGAAGGACTAGCGGAGGCCCCCTACGAGCAGTACTTC
cdr3_aa: CSVEGLAEAPYEQYF
clone_size: .
d_call: TRBD2
j_call: TRBJ2-7
cdr3_length: 15
v_call: TRBV29-1

cdr3_nt: TGTGCCAGCTCACCGGGGACAGGGAGCGGAGAGACCCAGTACTTC
cdr3_aa: CASSPGTGSGETQYF
clone_size: .
d_call: TRBD1
j_call: TRBJ2-5
cdr3_length: 15
v_call: TRBV18

cdr3_nt: TGCGCCAGCAGCTTGGGGGGGGACAGTACCTACGAGCAGTACTTC
cdr3_aa: CASSLGGDSTYEQYF
clone_size: .
d_call: .
j_call: TRBJ2-7
cdr3_length: 15
v_call: TRBV5-1

cdr3_nt: TGTGCCAGTAGACCAGGGGGCGCTTTGGATACGCAGTATTTT
cdr3_aa: CASRPGGALDTQYF
clone_size: .
d_call: TRBD1
j_call: TRBJ2-3
cdr3_length: 14
v_call: TRBV19

cdr3_nt: TGTGCCTGGCTATCAGATAGGACTAGCGGGCCGCTAGCCAAAAACATTCAGTACTTC
cdr3_aa: CAWLSDRTSGPLAKNIQYF
clone_size: .
d_call: TRBD2
j_call: TRBJ2-4
cdr3_length: 19
v_call: TRBV30

cdr3_nt: TGTGCCAGCAGCCAAGGGCTAGCGGGAGACATCAATGAGCAGTTCTTC
cdr3_aa: CASSQGLAGDINEQFF
clone_size: .
d_call: TRBD2
j_call: TRBJ2-1
cdr3_length: 16
v_call: TRBV4-2

cdr3_nt: TGTGCCAGCAGAGCAGGGCTGGCATACACTGAAGCTTTCTTT
cdr3_aa: CASRAGLAYTEAFF
clone_size: .
d_call: .
j_call: TRBJ1-1
cdr3_length: 14
v_call: TRBV5-6

cdr3_nt: TGTGCCAGCAGGGGACAGGCGAACACCGGGGAGCTGTTTTTT
cdr3_aa: CASRGQANTGELFF
clone_size: .
d_call: TRBD1
j_call: TRBJ2-2
cdr3_length: 14
v_call: TRBV6-1

cdr3_nt: TGTGCCTGGAGTGTACCGGGTAGCAGCTCCTACAATGAGCAGTTCTTC
cdr3_aa: CAWSVPGSSSYNEQFF
clone_size: .
d_call: .
j_call: TRBJ2-1
cdr3_length: 16
v_call: TRBV30

cdr3_nt: TGTGCCAGCAGCAAACCAGACAAAGGGGGCGTTGAAAAACTGTTTTTT
cdr3_aa: CASSKPDKGGVEKLFF
clone_size: .
d_call: TRBD1
j_call: TRBJ1-4
cdr3_length: 16
v_call: TRBV12-3/TRBV12-4

cdr3_nt: TGTGCCAGCATTGGCAGGGGATCCTATGGCTACACCTTC
cdr3_aa: CASIGRGSYGYTF
clone_size: .
d_call: .
j_call: TRBJ1-2
cdr3_length: 13
v_call: TRBV13

cdr3_nt: TGTGCCAGCAGCTTCGCTAGCGGGAGATTCAACGCTCAGTATTTT
cdr3_aa: CASSFASGRFNAQYF
clone_size: .
d_call: TRBD2
j_call: TRBJ2-3
cdr3_length: 15
v_call: TRBV7-9

cdr3_nt: TGTGCCAGCAGTGGACGGGAGCGGAGGGCCTATGGCTACACCTTC
cdr3_aa: CASSGRERRAYGYTF
clone_size: .
d_call: .
j_call: TRBJ1-2
cdr3_length: 15
v_call: TRBV2

cdr3_nt: TGTGCCAGTCCCCCAGCGGGAGCTCCTGATACGCAGTATTTT
cdr3_aa: CASPPAGAPDTQYF
clone_size: .
d_call: TRBD2
j_call: TRBJ2-3
cdr3_length: 14
v_call: TRBV2

cdr3_nt: TGTGCCAGCAGAAACAGGGGGCGCAAAGGGGAGCTGTTTTTT
cdr3_aa: CASRNRGRKGELFF
clone_size: once
d_call: TRBD1
j_call: TRBJ2-2
cdr3_length: 14
v_call: TRBV5-6

cdr3_nt: TGTGCCAGCAGCTTACTCAGCCGGGAAGCTTTCTTT
cdr3_aa: CASSLLSREAFF
clone_size: .
d_call: .
j_call: TRBJ1-1
cdr3_length: 12
v_call: TRBV11-2

cdr3_nt: TGTGCCAGCAGTCCGAACCGAGGACTAGCGGGAGACGAGCAGTACTTC
cdr3_aa: CASSPNRGLAGDEQYF
clone_size: .
d_call: TRBD2
j_call: TRBJ2-7
cdr3_length: 16
v_call: TRBV25-1

cdr3_nt: TGCGCCAGCAGCTTGCAGGGAGAAGAGACCCAGTACTTC
cdr3_aa: CASSLQGEETQYF
clone_size: few
d_call: .
j_call: TRBJ2-5
cdr3_length: 13
v_call: TRBV5-1

cdr3_nt: TGTGCCAGCAGTCATTCCGGGACAGGGGCCTACGAGCAGTACTTC
cdr3_aa: CASSHSGTGAYEQYF
clone_size: .
d_call: TRBD1
j_call: TRBJ2-7
cdr3_length: 15
v_call: TRBV28

cdr3_nt: TGCGCCAGCAGCCGGGCTGGGGAGGGGGCCTCTGAAGCTTTCTTT
cdr3_aa: CASSRAGEGASEAFF
clone_size: .
d_call: TRBD1
j_call: TRBJ1-1
cdr3_length: 15
v_call: TRBV4-1

cdr3_nt: TGTGCCAGCAGGGATGCAGATACGCAGTATTTT
cdr3_aa: CASRDADTQYF
clone_size: .
d_call: .
j_call: TRBJ2-3
cdr3_length: 11
v_call: TRBV6-5

cdr3_nt: TGCAGCTATTCGGGGGATAGCTACGAGCAGTACTTC
cdr3_aa: CSYSGDSYEQYF
clone_size: .
d_call: .
j_call: TRBJ2-7
cdr3_length: 12
v_call: TRBV29-1

cdr3_nt: TGTGCCAGCAGCTTAGCCGGTATCGGAGATACGCAGTATTTT
cdr3_aa: CASSLAGIGDTQYF
clone_size: .
d_call: .
j_call: TRBJ2-3
cdr3_length: 14
v_call: TRBV7-2

cdr3_nt: TGCGCCAGCAGCCTAACCTGGGCCGGGGAGCTGTTTTTT
cdr3_aa: CASSLTWAGELFF
clone_size: .
d_call: .
j_call: TRBJ2-2
cdr3_length: 13
v_call: TRBV5-1

cdr3_nt: TGTGCCAGCAGGGAGACTTACCAAGAGACCCAGTACTTC
cdr3_aa: CASRETYQETQYF
clone_size: .
d_call: .
j_call: TRBJ2-5
cdr3_length: 13
v_call: TRBV7-9

cdr3_nt: TGTGCCAGCAGACCTGGACATCTCCAAGAGACCCAGTACTTC
cdr3_aa: CASRPGHLQETQYF
clone_size: .
d_call: .
j_call: TRBJ2-5
cdr3_length: 14
v_call: TRBV28

cdr3_nt: TGTGCCAGCAGCTTAATGCTTCTCCAGGACAATGAGCAGTTCTTC
cdr3_aa: CASSLMLLQDNEQFF
clone_size: .
d_call: .
j_call: TRBJ2-1
cdr3_length: 15
v_call: TRBV7-2

cdr3_nt: TGTGCCGGCGGTTGGAGGGACGAGACCCAGTACTTC
cdr3_aa: CAGGWRDETQYF
clone_size: once
d_call: .
j_call: TRBJ2-5
cdr3_length: 12
v_call: TRBV30

cdr3_nt: TGTGCCAGCAGTTGGCAGGGGCTTGGCTACACCTTC
cdr3_aa: CASSWQGLGYTF
clone_size: .
d_call: .
j_call: TRBJ1-2
cdr3_length: 12
v_call: TRBV12-3/TRBV12-4

cdr3_nt: TGCAGCGTCCAAGGGACAACTAATGAAAAACTGTTTTTT
cdr3_aa: CSVQGTTNEKLFF
clone_size: once
d_call: .
j_call: TRBJ1-4
cdr3_length: 13
v_call: TRBV29-1

cdr3_nt: TGTGCCATCTGGGACAGGGTAGGCGAGCAGTACTTC
cdr3_aa: CAIWDRVGEQYF
clone_size: .
d_call: TRBD1
j_call: TRBJ2-7
cdr3_length: 12
v_call: TRBV6-5

cdr3_nt: TGCGCCAGCAGCTTCGGACTAGCGGGAACCTCCTACGAGCAGTACTTC
cdr3_aa: CASSFGLAGTSYEQYF
clone_size: .
d_call: TRBD2
j_call: TRBJ2-7
cdr3_length: 16
v_call: TRBV5-1

cdr3_nt: TGTGCCAGCAGTTTAGTCCCTCGCGAGCAGTACTTC
cdr3_aa: CASSLVPREQYF
clone_size: .
d_call: .
j_call: TRBJ2-7
cdr3_length: 12
v_call: TRBV28

cdr3_nt: TGTGCCAGTCGGCTTGGACAGGATGTGGCCCTCCACTTT
cdr3_aa: CASRLGQDVALHF
clone_size: .
d_call: TRBD1
j_call: TRBJ1-6
cdr3_length: 13
v_call: TRBV6-1

cdr3_nt: TGTGCCAGCAGCTTACAGGGGAGAGGAGAGACCCAGTACTTC
cdr3_aa: CASSLQGRGETQYF
clone_size: .
d_call: TRBD1
j_call: TRBJ2-5
cdr3_length: 14
v_call: TRBV12-3/TRBV12-4

cdr3_nt: TGTGCCAGCAGCCAATCCCCGTGGGGGGCGTACCAAGAGACCCAGTACTTC
cdr3_aa: CASSQSPWGAYQETQYF
clone_size: .
d_call: .
j_call: TRBJ2-5
cdr3_length: 17
v_call: TRBV14

cdr3_nt: TGTGCCAGCAGCTTGCGTGGGACTAGCGACGAGCAGTACTTC
cdr3_aa: CASSLRGTSDEQYF
clone_size: .
d_call: TRBD2
j_call: TRBJ2-7
cdr3_length: 14
v_call: TRBV5-6

cdr3_nt: TGTGCCAGCATGATGGGACATTCTGCCGGGGAGCTGTTTTTT
cdr3_aa: CASMMGHSAGELFF
clone_size: .
d_call: .
j_call: TRBJ2-2
cdr3_length: 14
v_call: TRBV5-4

cdr3_nt: TGCGCCAGCAGCATCGGGACTAGCGGGAGGCGGTATGAGCAGTTCTTC
cdr3_aa: CASSIGTSGRRYEQFF
clone_size: once
d_call: TRBD2
j_call: TRBJ2-1
cdr3_length: 16
v_call: TRBV5-1

cdr3_nt: TGTGCCAGCAGCCTGGAAGTGATGCCCACAGATACGCAGTATTTT
cdr3_aa: CASSLEVMPTDTQYF
clone_size: .
d_call: .
j_call: TRBJ2-3
cdr3_length: 15
v_call: TRBV5-4

cdr3_nt: TGTGCCAGCAGCCAAGATCTTACAGGGAGGGCCGGGGAGCTGTTTTTT
cdr3_aa: CASSQDLTGRAGELFF
clone_size: .
d_call: .
j_call: TRBJ2-2
cdr3_length: 16
v_call: TRBV3-1

cdr3_nt: TGTGCCAGCAGCTTGGGACAAGACTATGGCTACACCTTC
cdr3_aa: CASSLGQDYGYTF
clone_size: few
d_call: .
j_call: TRBJ1-2
cdr3_length: 13
v_call: TRBV5-6

cdr3_nt: TGTGCCAGCTCGCCTGCCGGCGGGAGAAAGTACTTC
cdr3_aa: CASSPAGGRKYF
clone_size: .
d_call: TRBD2
j_call: TRBJ2-7
cdr3_length: 12
v_call: TRBV27

cdr3_nt: TGTGCCAGCAGCCCGTTGAGGACTAGCTACAATGAGCAGTTCTTC
cdr3_aa: CASSPLRTSYNEQFF
clone_size: .
d_call: TRBD2
j_call: TRBJ2-1
cdr3_length: 15
v_call: TRBV3-1

cdr3_nt: TGCAGCGCCCACGACGGTAGCTACGAGCAGTACTTC
cdr3_aa: CSAHDGSYEQYF
clone_size: .
d_call: .
j_call: TRBJ2-7
cdr3_length: 12
v_call: TRBV29-1

cdr3_nt: TGCGCCAGCAGCTGGACAGTTAAATCCTACGAGCAGTACTTC
cdr3_aa: CASSWTVKSYEQYF
clone_size: .
d_call: .
j_call: TRBJ2-7
cdr3_length: 14
v_call: TRBV5-1

cdr3_nt: TGTGCCAGCAGCGAGGGACTAGCGACCATTCAGTACTTC
cdr3_aa: CASSEGLATIQYF
clone_size: .
d_call: TRBD2
j_call: TRBJ2-4
cdr3_length: 13
v_call: TRBV9

cdr3_nt: TGCAGTGCTAACGGGGACACTGAAGCTTTCTTT
cdr3_aa: CSANGDTEAFF
clone_size: .
d_call: .
j_call: TRBJ1-1
cdr3_length: 11
v_call: TRBV20-1

cdr3_nt: TGTGCCAGCAGCTACCGGGCCGAAGACGAGTTCTTC
cdr3_aa: CASSYRAEDEFF
clone_size: .
d_call: .
j_call: TRBJ2-1
cdr3_length: 12
v_call: TRBV7-2

cdr3_nt: TGTGCCAGCAGTCCACCCCGGGGTGTCTACGAGCAGTACTTC
cdr3_aa: CASSPPRGVYEQYF
clone_size: .
d_call: .
j_call: TRBJ2-7
cdr3_length: 14
v_call: TRBV28

cdr3_nt: TGCAGTGCCGGAAAAGACAGGGGGTTAAGGGAGCAGTACTTC
cdr3_aa: CSAGKDRGLREQYF
clone_size: once
d_call: TRBD1
j_call: TRBJ2-7
cdr3_length: 14
v_call: TRBV20-1

cdr3_nt: TGTGCCAGCAGTTTCTGGGGGGAGCAGTACTTC
cdr3_aa: CASSFWGEQYF
clone_size: .
d_call: .
j_call: TRBJ2-7
cdr3_length: 11
v_call: TRBV12-3/TRBV12-4

cdr3_nt: TGTGCCAGCAGTGAACTACTTCTGGGAGCGGGGGGCACCGGGGAGCTGTTTTTT
cdr3_aa: CASSELLLGAGGTGELFF
clone_size: .
d_call: TRBD2
j_call: TRBJ2-2
cdr3_length: 18
v_call: TRBV6-1

cdr3_nt: TGTGCCAGCAGGTCAGGGGCCTCCACAGATACGCAGTATTTT
cdr3_aa: CASRSGASTDTQYF
clone_size: once
d_call: .
j_call: TRBJ2-3
cdr3_length: 14
v_call: TRBV7-2

cdr3_nt: TGTGCCAGCAGACGGACTAGCGGGAGTCGGTACAATGAGCAGTTCTTC
cdr3_aa: CASRRTSGSRYNEQFF
clone_size: .
d_call: TRBD2
j_call: TRBJ2-1
cdr3_length: 16
v_call: TRBV6-1

cdr3_nt: TGTGCCAGTAGCTCCACAGTCACAGATACGCAGTATTTT
cdr3_aa: CASSSTVTDTQYF
clone_size: .
d_call: .
j_call: TRBJ2-3
cdr3_length: 13
v_call: TRBV7-9

cdr3_nt: TGTGCCAGCTCACCCAACTCCCCCAAGGAGCAGTACTTC
cdr3_aa: CASSPNSPKEQYF
clone_size: .
d_call: .
j_call: TRBJ2-7
cdr3_length: 13
v_call: TRBV18

cdr3_nt: TGTGCCAGCAGCCTCGGGACAGGGAGTCTAACTGGAAACACCATATATTTT
cdr3_aa: CASSLGTGSLTGNTIYF
clone_size: .
d_call: TRBD1
j_call: TRBJ1-3
cdr3_length: 17
v_call: TRBV7-8